This record concerns one T cell receptor beta chain sequence. CDR3 length equals 13 residues. V dropped 1 base and J dropped 6 bases, with 8 bases sitting between them. CDR1 is SGHKS and CDR2 is YYEKEE in the germline V gene (reference sequence). This specimen comes from a study of blood T cell repertoires in COVID-19. Sequencing was performed with immunoSEQ multiplex PCR; in TCRdb, only in-frame clones are kept and a portion is missing. The sample lists 200,000 or so clones, 92% occurring once. The chain uses TRBV5-5 and TRBJ1-5; D remains ambiguous. Material: peripheral blood. The TCR originated in a man aged 55 to 70 with COVID-19, enrolled during active disease. This chain's CDR3 is CASSLYAGQPQHF. The CDR3 DNA reads TGTGCCAGCAGCTTGTACGCGGGTCAGCCCCAGCATTTT.